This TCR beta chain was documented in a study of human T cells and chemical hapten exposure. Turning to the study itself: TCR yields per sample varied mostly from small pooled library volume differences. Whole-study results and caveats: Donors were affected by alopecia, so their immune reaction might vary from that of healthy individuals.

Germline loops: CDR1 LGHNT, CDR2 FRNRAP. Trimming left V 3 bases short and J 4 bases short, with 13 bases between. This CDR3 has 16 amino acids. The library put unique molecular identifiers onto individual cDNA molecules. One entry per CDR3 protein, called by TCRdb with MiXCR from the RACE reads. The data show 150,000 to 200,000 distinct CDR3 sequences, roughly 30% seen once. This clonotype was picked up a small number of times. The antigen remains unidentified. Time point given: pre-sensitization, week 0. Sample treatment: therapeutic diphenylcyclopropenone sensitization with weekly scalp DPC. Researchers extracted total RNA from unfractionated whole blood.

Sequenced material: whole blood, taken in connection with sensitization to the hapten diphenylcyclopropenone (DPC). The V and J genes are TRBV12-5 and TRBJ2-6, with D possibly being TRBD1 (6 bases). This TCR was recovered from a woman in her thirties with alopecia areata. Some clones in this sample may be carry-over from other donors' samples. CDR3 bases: TGTGCTAGTGGTTTTACAGGGTCTGCCGGGGCCAACGTCCTGACTTTC. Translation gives CASGFTGSAGANVLTF.